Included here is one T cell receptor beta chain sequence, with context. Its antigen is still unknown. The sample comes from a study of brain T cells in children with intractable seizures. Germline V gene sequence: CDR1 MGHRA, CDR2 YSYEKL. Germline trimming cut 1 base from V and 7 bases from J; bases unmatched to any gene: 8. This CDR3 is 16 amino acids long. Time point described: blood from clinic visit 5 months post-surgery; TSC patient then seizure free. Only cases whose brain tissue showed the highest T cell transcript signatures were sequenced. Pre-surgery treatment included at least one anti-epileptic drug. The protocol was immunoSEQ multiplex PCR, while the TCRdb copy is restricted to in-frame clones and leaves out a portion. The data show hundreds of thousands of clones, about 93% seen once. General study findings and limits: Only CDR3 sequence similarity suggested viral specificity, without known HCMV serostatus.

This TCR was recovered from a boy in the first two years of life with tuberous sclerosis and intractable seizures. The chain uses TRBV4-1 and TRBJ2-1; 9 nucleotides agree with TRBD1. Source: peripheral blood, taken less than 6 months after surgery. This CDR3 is CASSQVGTGRLNEQFF. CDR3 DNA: TGCGCCAGCAGCCAAGTAGGGACAGGGCGTTTGAATGAGCAGTTCTTC.